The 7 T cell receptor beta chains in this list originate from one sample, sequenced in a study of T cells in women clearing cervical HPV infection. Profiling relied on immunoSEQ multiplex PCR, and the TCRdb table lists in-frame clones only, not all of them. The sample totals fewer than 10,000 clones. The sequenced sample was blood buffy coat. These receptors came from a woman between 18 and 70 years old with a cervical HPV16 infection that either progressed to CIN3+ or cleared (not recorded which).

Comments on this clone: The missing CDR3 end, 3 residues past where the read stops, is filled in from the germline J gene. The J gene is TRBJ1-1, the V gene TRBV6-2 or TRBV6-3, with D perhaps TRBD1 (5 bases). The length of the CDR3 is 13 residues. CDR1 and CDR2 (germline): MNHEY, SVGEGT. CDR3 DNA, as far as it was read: TGTGCCAGCAGTCAAGGGGAAGCCTACGAG. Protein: CASSQGEAYE. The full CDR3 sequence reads CASSQGEAYEAFF.

The covered CDR3 bases are TGTGCCAGCAGAGACTGGACTGCGGGAAACACC. Amino acid sequence: CASRDWTAGNT. The full CDR3 sequence reads CASRDWTAGNTIYF. This chain links TRBV7-2 with TRBJ1-3; D gene uncertain. The CDR3 extends 3 residues past the end of the read, so its final part is completed from the germline J gene. Trimming cost V 6 bases and J 4 bases, with 13 bases left between them. This CDR3 region has 14 residues. The V gene's germline CDR1 is SGHTA and CDR2 FQGNSA. Looking up the rest from reference TRBV7-2 and TRBJ1-3 gives the full variable domain: GAGVSQSPSNKVTEKGKDVELRCDPISGHTALYWYRQSLGQGLEFLIYFQGNSAPDKSGLPSDRFSAERTGGSVSTLTIQRTQQEDSAVYLCASRDWTAGNTIYFGEGSWLTVV.

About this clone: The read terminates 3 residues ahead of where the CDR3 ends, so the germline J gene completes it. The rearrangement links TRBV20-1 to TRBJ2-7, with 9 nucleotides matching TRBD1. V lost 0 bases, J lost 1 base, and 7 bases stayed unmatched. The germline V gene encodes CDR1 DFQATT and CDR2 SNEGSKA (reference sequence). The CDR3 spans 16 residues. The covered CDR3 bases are TGCAGTGCTAGAGATCCCCGGACAGGGGCGTCCTACGAG. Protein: CSARDPRTGASYE. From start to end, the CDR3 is CSARDPRTGASYEQYF.

CDR3: CASSHTRYSGNTIYF. The covered CDR3 bases are TGTGCCAGCAGCCATACCCGGTACTCTGGAAACACC. The rearrangement uses TRBV14 and TRBJ1-3; D unclear. The CDR3 end falls 3 residues outside the read, so it is completed with the germline J gene. This CDR3 is built from 15 residues. V was shortened by 3 bases and J by 0 bases, with 9 bases between the two germline ends. Germline V gives CDR1 SGHDN, CDR2 FVKESK.

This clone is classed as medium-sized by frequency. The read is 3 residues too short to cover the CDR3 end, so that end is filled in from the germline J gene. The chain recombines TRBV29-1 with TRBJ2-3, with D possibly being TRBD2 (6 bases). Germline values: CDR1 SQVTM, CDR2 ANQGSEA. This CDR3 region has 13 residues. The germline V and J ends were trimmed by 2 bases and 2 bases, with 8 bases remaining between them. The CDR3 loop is CSVEPDYTDTQYF. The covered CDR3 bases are TGCAGCGTTGAACCGGACTACACAGATACG.

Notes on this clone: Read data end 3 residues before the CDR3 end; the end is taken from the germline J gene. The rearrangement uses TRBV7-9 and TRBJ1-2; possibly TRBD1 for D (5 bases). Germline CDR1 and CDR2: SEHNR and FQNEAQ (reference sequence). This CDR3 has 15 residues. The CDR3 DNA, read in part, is TGTGCCAGCAGCCTCGGGACTAGCGGACTCAATGAC. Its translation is CASSLGTSGLND. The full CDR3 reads CASSLGTSGLNDYTF.

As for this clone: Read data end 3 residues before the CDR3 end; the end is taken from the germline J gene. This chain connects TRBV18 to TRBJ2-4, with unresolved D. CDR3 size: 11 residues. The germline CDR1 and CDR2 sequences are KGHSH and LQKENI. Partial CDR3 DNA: TGTGCCAGCTCATTGAACTATGGT. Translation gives CASSLNYG. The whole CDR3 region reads CASSLNYGQYF.